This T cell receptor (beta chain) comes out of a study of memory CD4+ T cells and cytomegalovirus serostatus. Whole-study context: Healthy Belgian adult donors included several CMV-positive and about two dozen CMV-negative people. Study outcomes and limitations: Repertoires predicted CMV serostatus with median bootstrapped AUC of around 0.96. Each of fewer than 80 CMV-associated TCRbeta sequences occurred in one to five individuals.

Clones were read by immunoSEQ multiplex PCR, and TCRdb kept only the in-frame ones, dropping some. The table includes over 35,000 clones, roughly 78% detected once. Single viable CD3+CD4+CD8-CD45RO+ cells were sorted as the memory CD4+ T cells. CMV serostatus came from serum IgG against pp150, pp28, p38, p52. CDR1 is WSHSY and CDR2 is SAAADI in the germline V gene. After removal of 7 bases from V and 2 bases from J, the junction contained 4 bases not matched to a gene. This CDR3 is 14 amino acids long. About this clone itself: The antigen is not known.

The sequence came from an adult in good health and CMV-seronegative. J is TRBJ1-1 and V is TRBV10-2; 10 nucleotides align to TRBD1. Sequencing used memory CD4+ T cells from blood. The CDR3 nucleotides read TGCGCCAGCAAACCGACAGGGGGCAACACTGAAGCTTTCTTT. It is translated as CASKPTGGNTEAFF.